This T cell receptor (beta chain) was sequenced in a study of blood T cell repertoires in COVID-19. Overall study: COVID-19 samples from acute and convalescent phases originated in the United States, Italy and Spain. T cells, B-cell-depleted T cells, or PBMCs provided the cDNA or gDNA that served as material.

As processed by the authors: Using reference gene primer amplification, nucleated cell counts were estimated. Using immunoSEQ multiplex PCR, the repertoire was profiled, and TCRdb retains in-frame clones only, with some absent. The V and J calls and the clone size are those of that table, but D and trimming were determined from the DNA. The table has 100,000 to 150,000 clones, around 86% seen once. From germline, CDR1 is DFQATT and CDR2 SNEGSKA (reference sequence). V was pared by 3 bases and J by 4 bases, with 10 bases of the junction left unmatched. The CDR3 runs to 15 residues. This clone was seen just once.

The sample consisted of peripheral blood. The sequence was collected from a woman of 80 years or more with acute or convalescent COVID-19. The V gene is TRBV20-1, the J gene TRBJ2-5, with 8 nucleotides matching TRBD1. CDR3 in amino acids: CSASPTGGAGETQYF. The DNA of the CDR3 is TGCAGTGCTAGTCCCACAGGGGGAGCGGGAGAGACCCAGTACTTC.